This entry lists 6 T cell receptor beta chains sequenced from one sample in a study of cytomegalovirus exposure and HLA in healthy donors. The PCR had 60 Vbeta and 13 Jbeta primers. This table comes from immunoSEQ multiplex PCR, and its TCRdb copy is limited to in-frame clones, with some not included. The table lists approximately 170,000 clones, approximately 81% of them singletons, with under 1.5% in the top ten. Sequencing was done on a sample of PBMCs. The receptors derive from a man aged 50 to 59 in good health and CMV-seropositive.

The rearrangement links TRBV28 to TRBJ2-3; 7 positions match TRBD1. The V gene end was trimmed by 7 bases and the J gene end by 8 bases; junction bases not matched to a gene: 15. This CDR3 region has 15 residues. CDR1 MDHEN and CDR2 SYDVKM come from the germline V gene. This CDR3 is CASTLTGFTPSTQYF. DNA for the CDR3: TGTGCCAGCACCCTGACAGGGTTTACCCCCTCTACGCAGTATTTT.

The CDR3 spells CASSLAGGTYNEQFF. The DNA for the CDR3 is TGTGCCAGCAGTTTGGCAGGGGGTACCTACAATGAGCAGTTCTTC. The J gene is TRBJ2-1, the V gene TRBV28, with 7 bases that match TRBD1. This CDR3 comprises 15 residues. In germline, CDR1 is MDHEN, CDR2 SYDVKM. The V and J ends lost 3 bases and 2 bases, in that order; junction bases with no gene match: 4. Looking up the rest from reference TRBV28 and TRBJ2-1 gives the full variable domain: DVKVTQSSRYLVKRTGEKVFLECVQDMDHENMFWYRQDPGLGLRLIYFSYDVKMKEKGDIPEGYSVSREKKERFSLILESASTNQTSMYLCASSLAGGTYNEQFFGPGTRLTVL.

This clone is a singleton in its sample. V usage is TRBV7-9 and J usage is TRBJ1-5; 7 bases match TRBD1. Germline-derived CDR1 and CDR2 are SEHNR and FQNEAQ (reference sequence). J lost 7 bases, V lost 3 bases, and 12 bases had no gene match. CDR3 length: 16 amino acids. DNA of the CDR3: TGTGCCAGCAGCTTCGCCGCGGGACAGCAGGGACAGCCCCAGCATTTT. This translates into CASSFAAGQQGQPQHF.

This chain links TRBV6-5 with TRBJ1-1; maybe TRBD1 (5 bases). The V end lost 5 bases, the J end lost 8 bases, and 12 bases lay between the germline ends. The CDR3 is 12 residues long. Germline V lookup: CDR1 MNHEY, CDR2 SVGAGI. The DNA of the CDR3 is TGTGCCAGCAGTCCCCAGGGCCGCGAAGCTTTCTTT. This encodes CASSPQGREAFF.

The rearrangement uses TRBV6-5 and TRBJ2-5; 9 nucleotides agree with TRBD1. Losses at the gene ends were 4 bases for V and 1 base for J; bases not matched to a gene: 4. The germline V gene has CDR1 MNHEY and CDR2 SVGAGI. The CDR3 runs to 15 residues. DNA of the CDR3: TGTGCCAGCAGTTCACAGGGGGCTCCCCAAGAGACCCAGTACTTC. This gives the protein CASSSQGAPQETQYF.

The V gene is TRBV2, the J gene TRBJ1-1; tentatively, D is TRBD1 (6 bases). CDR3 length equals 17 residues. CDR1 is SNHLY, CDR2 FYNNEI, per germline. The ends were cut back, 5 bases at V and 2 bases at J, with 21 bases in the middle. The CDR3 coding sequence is TGTGCCAGCAGTTTCGATCAACCAGGGGTGGGAAACACTGAAGCTTTCTTT. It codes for CASSFDQPGVGNTEAFF.